A single sample is the source of the 20 T cell receptor beta chains below, sequenced in a study of T cell clonality in common variable immunodeficiency (dated by TCRdb to between 2014 and 2017). What the authors observed across the whole study: Reportedly, TCRbeta sequences from CVID had fewer deletions and N-nucleotide insertions, and highly modified clones with 13 or more V deletions were absent from CVID.

No antigens are known for them. Libraries were constructed by the immunoSEQ multiplex PCR assay. TCRdb retrieved this table from immuneACCESS and kept in-frame rearrangements only. Not all clones are present; in checked studies, unresolved V genes account for under half, and no reason is known for the remainder. This sample was tabulated with 25,000 to 30,000 clones, among which there are no singletons. The ten largest clones capture approximately 3% of the sample. The sample taken for sequencing was peripheral blood mononuclear cells. These receptors originate from a human donor with common variable immunodeficiency.

This clone showed up many times. The read gets to within 3 residues of the CDR3 end, and the germline J gene fills in the rest. The gene calls are TRBV7-9 and TRBJ1-2; D uncertain. V was cut by 6 bases and J by 6 bases, with 17 bases left in between. The CDR3 has 14 residues. Per the germline V gene, CDR1 is SEHNR and CDR2 is FQNEAQ (reference sequence). The CDR3 here is CASRYDGDRDGYTF. CDR3 DNA, as far as it was read: TGTGCCAGCAGATACGACGGGGATCGAGATGGC. Looking up the rest from reference TRBV7-9 and TRBJ1-2 gives the full variable domain: DTGVSQNPRHKITKRGQNVTFRCDPISEHNRLYWYRQTLGQGPEFLTYFQNEAQLEKSRLLSDRFSAERPKGSFSTLEIQRTEQGDSAMYLCASRYDGDRDGYTFGSGTRLTVV.

This clone was recorded many times. The missing CDR3 end, 3 residues past where the read stops, is filled in from the germline J gene. The chain is built from TRBV20-1 and TRBJ1-1; 7 bases match TRBD1. Per germline, CDR1 DFQATT and CDR2 SNEGSKA (reference sequence). This CDR3 is 15 amino acids long. The J segment lost 3 bases and the V segment lost 3 bases, leaving 10 bases of the junction unmatched. The CDR3 bases that were read are TGCAGTGCTAGGGCCGACAGGGTTGGTTACACTGAA. Translated: CSARADRVGYTE. The full CDR3 reads CSARADRVGYTEAFF.

In its sample, this clone was seen many times. The read gets to within 3 residues of the CDR3 end, and the germline J gene fills in the rest. The chain carries TRBV5-1 and TRBJ2-4, with 10 nucleotides matching TRBD2. This CDR3 spans 16 amino acids. Trimming cost V 1 base and J 3 bases; bases outside gene matches: 4. Germline CDR1 is SGHRS and CDR2 is YFSETQ. The CDR3 protein is CASSLFPSGGKNIQYF. The CDR3 bases that were read are TGCGCCAGCAGCTTGTTTCCTAGCGGGGGCAAAAACATT.

This clone appeared a few times. The read comes to an end 3 residues before the CDR3 does, leaving the germline J gene to fill in the end. The rearrangement joins TRBV7-3 to TRBJ1-2, with unresolved D. Germline V gene data show CDR1 as SGHTA and CDR2 as FQGTGA. The CDR3 is 14 residues long. The CDR3 bases that were read are TGTGCCAGCAGCCCCAATGGTCTAGGCAAAGGC. This translates into CASSPNGLGKG. The whole CDR3 sequence is CASSPNGLGKGYTF. The variable domain in full, completed from reference TRBV7-3 and TRBJ1-2, reads GAGVSQTPSNKVTEKGKYVELRCDPISGHTALYWYRQSLGQGPEFLIYFQGTGAADDSGLPNDRFFAVRPEGSVSTLKIQRTERGDSAVYLCASSPNGLGKGYTFGSGTRLTVV.

This clone appeared many times. Sequencing ends 3 residues short of the CDR3 end; the germline J gene provides the rest. This chain joins TRBV6-4 and TRBJ2-2, with TRBD1 matching over 7 bases. Germline assignment: CDR1 MRHNA and CDR2 SNTAGT. V was pared by 5 bases and J by 5 bases, with 5 bases of the junction left unmatched. This CDR3 has 14 residues. The CDR3 reads CASSLDRDTGELFF. The sequenced CDR3 bases are TGTGCCAGCAGTCTCGACAGGGATACCGGGGAG.

This clone was observed many times. The part of the CDR3 DNA that was read is TGTGCCAGCAGCTTTGGCAGGGGAAACACCGGGGAG. Translation: CASSFGRGNTGE. The whole CDR3 sequence is CASSFGRGNTGELFF. The rearrangement uses TRBV7-2 and TRBJ2-2; D might be TRBD1 (6 bases). Read data end 3 residues before the CDR3 end; the end is taken from the germline J gene. This CDR3 is built from 15 residues. CDR1 and CDR2 from the germline V gene are SGHTA and FQGNSA. V was cut by 3 bases and J by 2 bases, with 10 bases left in between. Filled out from reference TRBV7-2 and TRBJ2-2, the complete variable domain reads GAGVSQSPSNKVTEKGKDVELRCDPISGHTALYWYRQSLGQGLEFLIYFQGNSAPDKSGLPSDRFSAERTGGSVSTLTIQRTQQEDSAVYLCASSFGRGNTGELFFGEGSRLTVL.

The table lists this clone with a few counts. The CDR3 is cut off 3 residues early in the read; its end comes from the germline J gene. The V call is TRBV2, the J call TRBJ2-7; 12 nucleotides align to TRBD1. V shed 2 bases and J 2 bases; nucleotides not matched to a gene: 4. The CDR3 is 16 amino acids. From germline, CDR1 is SNHLY and CDR2 FYNNEI. The covered CDR3 bases are TGTGCCAGCAGTGAAATTTGGGACAGGGGGCCCTACGAG. As protein: CASSEIWDRGPYE. The entire CDR3 is CASSEIWDRGPYEQYF.

Remarks on this clone: Sequencing ends 3 residues short of the CDR3 end; the germline J gene provides the rest. The gene calls are TRBV11-2 and TRBJ1-2; D remains ambiguous. Trimming removed 5 bases at V and 3 bases at J, with 13 bases between. Germline values: CDR1 SGHAT, CDR2 FQNNGV. The CDR3 has 14 residues. The CDR3 bases that were read are TGTGCCAGCAGCCCCCAGGACTCGTACTATGGC. Protein product: CASSPQDSYYG. The whole CDR3 protein reads CASSPQDSYYGYTF.

As to this clone: The CDR3 end falls 3 residues outside the read, so it is completed with the germline J gene. This sequence joins TRBV6-1 and TRBJ1-5; no firm D call. Trimming stripped 1 base from V and 7 bases from J, with 14 bases between. In germline, CDR1 is MNHNS, CDR2 SASEGT. The CDR3 loop spans 15 amino acids. CDR3 loop: CASSEGKEPGQPQHF. The DNA read from the CDR3 is TGTGCCAGCAGTGAAGGCAAGGAACCGGGGCAGCCC.

Details on this clone: The CDR3 is cut off 3 residues early in the read; its end comes from the germline J gene. The rearrangement joins TRBV23-1 to TRBJ2-2, with 10 nucleotides matching TRBD1. TRBV23-1 is reported as an ORF; its role is uncertain. J was trimmed by 1 base and V by 10 bases; bases with no gene match: 9. The CDR3 sequence is 16 residues long. CDR3 residues: CATPVGQGWNTGELFF. Incomplete CDR3 DNA: TGCGCCACCCCCGTGGGACAGGGGTGGAACACCGGGGAG.

This clone was seen ten or more times. With the read ending 3 residues before the CDR3 end, the germline J gene is used to fill in that end. This chain uses TRBV19 with TRBJ1-2; unclear D gene. The CDR3 is 12 residues long. Germline loops: CDR1 LNHDA, CDR2 SQIVND (reference sequence). Trimming took off 4 bases at V and 4 bases at J, with 7 bases between the two ends. CDR3 DNA (partial): TGTGCCAGTAGTAGCCTCGGCTATGGC. As protein: CASSSLGYG. The whole CDR3 protein is CASSSLGYGYTF.

This clone showed up just a few times. The CDR3 end lies 3 residues beyond the end of the read and is filled in from the germline J gene. The V and J genes are TRBV7-6 and TRBJ2-5, with no clear D. CDR3 length: 11 amino acids. Looked up from germline, CDR1 is SGHVS and CDR2 is FNYEAQ. V dropped 5 bases and J dropped 5 bases, with 6 bases sitting between them. The sequenced part of the CDR3 DNA is TGTGCCAGCAGCGTCGCGGAGACC. Translation gives CASSVAET. In full, the CDR3 reads CASSVAETQYF. Drawing the rest from reference TRBV7-6 and TRBJ2-5, the complete variable domain is GAGVSQSPRYKVTKRGQDVALRCDPISGHVSLYWYRQALGQGPEFLTYFNYEAQQDKSGLPNDRFSAERPEGSISTLTIQRTEQRDSAMYRCASSVAETQYFGPGTRLLVL.

This clone was picked up many times. The CDR3 extends 3 residues past the end of the read, so its final part is completed from the germline J gene. The V call is TRBV5-8, the J call TRBJ1-6, with no clear D. Trimming pared 4 bases from V and 10 bases from J, leaving 18 bases between. Germline CDR1 is SGHTS and CDR2 is YDEGEE. The CDR3 contains 15 residues. CDR3 DNA (partial): TGTGCCAGCAGCGCGGGCCCTACTTCGTACTCACCC. Encoded protein: CASSAGPTSYSP. The whole CDR3 sequence reads CASSAGPTSYSPLHF.

This clone was detected many times. The read gets to within 3 residues of the CDR3 end, and the germline J gene fills in the rest. The chain combines TRBV14 with TRBJ1-1; weak D call: TRBD1 (6 bases). Germline loops: CDR1 SGHDN, CDR2 FVKESK. Trimming cost V 4 bases and J 2 bases, with 14 bases left between them. This CDR3 is built from 15 residues. CDR3 protein: CASSRGRGVNTEAFF. The CDR3 bases that were read are TGTGCCAGCAGCCGGGGCAGGGGAGTTAACACTGAA.

As to this clone: The CDR3 is cut off 3 residues early in the read; its end comes from the germline J gene. The gene calls are TRBV19 and TRBJ2-7; tentatively, D is TRBD1 (5 bases). The CDR3 loop spans 15 amino acids. Germline-derived CDR1 and CDR2 are LNHDA and SQIVND (reference sequence). Trimming shortened V by 4 bases and J by 0 bases, and 13 bases separated the two germline ends. This CDR3 is CASSKSTESSYEQYF. The sequenced CDR3 bases are TGTGCCAGTAGTAAGTCGACAGAGAGCTCCTACGAG.

This clone was observed a handful of times. The missing CDR3 end, 3 residues past where the read stops, is filled in from the germline J gene. The genes are TRBV10-2 and TRBJ2-7; D gene uncertain. The germline V and J ends were trimmed by 8 bases and 3 bases, with 14 bases remaining between them. The length of the CDR3 is 13 residues. CDR1 and CDR2 from the germline V gene are WSHSY and SAAADI. The CDR3 loop reads CASLSPVNYEQYF. The DNA read from the CDR3 is TGCGCCAGCCTCTCCCCGGTGAACTACGAG.

In the case of this clone: The CDR3 end is not reached by the read, which stops 3 residues before it; the germline J gene fills it in. The rearrangement uses TRBV6-2 or TRBV6-3 and TRBJ2-7, with D perhaps TRBD1 (6 bases). Germline V gives CDR1 MNHEY, CDR2 SVGEGT. Trimming pared 0 bases from V and 5 bases from J, leaving 11 bases between. The CDR3 is made up of 14 amino acids. The CDR3 protein is CASSYSTGMDEQYF. CDR3 bases read: TGTGCCAGCAGTTACTCAACAGGGATGGACGAG.

This clone was seen only a few times. Sequencing ends 3 residues short of the CDR3 end; the germline J gene provides the rest. The rearrangement joins TRBV11-3 to TRBJ2-3; 7 bases align to TRBD1. CDR3 length: 14 amino acids. V gave up 1 base and J gave up 4 bases; unmatched junction bases: 2. Germline assignment: CDR1 SGHNT and CDR2 YENEEA. The CDR3 loop is CASSLGRGSDTQYF. The CDR3 bases that were read are TGTGCCAGCAGCTTAGGCAGGGGGTCAGATACG.

Notes on this clone: Read coverage stops 3 residues before the CDR3 terminus; the germline J gene supplies the remainder. This chain connects TRBV18 to TRBJ2-3; 11 bases align to TRBD1. Germline V gives CDR1 KGHSH, CDR2 LQKENI. This CDR3 contains 16 residues. V lost 5 bases and J lost 3; bases outside the gene matches: 7. The CDR3 loop is CASSSGQGAGTDTQYF. CDR3 DNA, as far as it was read: TGTGCCAGCTCATCAGGACAGGGGGCTGGTACAGATACG.

Comment on this clone: The read ends 3 residues shy of where the CDR3 ends; the end is completed using the germline J gene. This chain joins TRBV7-2 and TRBJ2-3; perhaps TRBD2 as D (6 bases). The CDR3 is made up of 13 amino acids. Germline-derived CDR1 and CDR2 are SGHTA and FQGNSA. V lost 3 bases to trimming and J lost 4 bases, with 8 bases between them. The CDR3 DNA, read in part, is TGTGCCAGCAGCTTGCGGGGATCAGATACG. Amino acid sequence: CASSLRGSDT. The full CDR3 protein reads CASSLRGSDTQYF.